This T cell receptor beta chain was profiled in a study of blood T cell repertoires in COVID-19. Authors' analysis steps: Amplification of reference gene primers was used by the study to estimate nucleated cell counts. Libraries were prepared by immunoSEQ multiplex PCR; TCRdb keeps only in-frame clonotypes and omits some of them. V and J calls and clone size follow that table, whereas D and trimming were derived from the DNA. The sample carries 300,000 to 450,000 clones, about 92% recorded once. V lost 8 bases to trimming and J lost 0 bases; unmatched junction nucleotides: 4. The germline V gene has CDR1 SGHVS and CDR2 FQNEAQ. The CDR3 extends over 14 amino acids. Seattle enrolled patients during active infection and tracked them longitudinally.

V is TRBV7-8 and J is TRBJ2-7; TRBD1 matches at 10 bases. Sequencing was done on a sample of peripheral blood. The receptor's source is a woman aged 60-75 years with COVID-19, enrolled during active disease. CDR3 nucleotide sequence: TGTGCCAGCGGGGACAGGGGATACTCCTACGAGCAGTACTTC. Translation: CASGDRGYSYEQYF.